This is a list of T cell receptor beta chains from one sample in a study of regulatory T cells in long-lasting Graves disease. TCRdb ran MiXCR on the multiplex PCR reads and lists one entry per CDR3 protein. The sample contains about 520,000 distinct CDR3 sequences, more than 10% of which appear only once. In addition, the sample was reused for a study of T cells in Graves' hyperthyroidism and ophthalmopathy.

Here the sequenced sample was peripheral blood mononuclear cells (PBMCs), taken at new diagnosis, from a patient treated with antithyroid drugs. The receptor source for this set is a woman aged 25-40 years with Graves disease. Both conserved end residues are part of each CDR3. The D gene is left open where the match is weak. Expanded clones get a size class; other rows say once, few or many, or leave the size out.

V	size	D	J	CDR3	DNA
TRBV7-8	many	.	TRBJ2-6	CASSLSAGANVLTF	TGTGCCAGCAGCCTATCAGCTGGGGCCAACGTCCTGACTTTC
TRBV20-1	many	TRBD2	TRBJ2-1	CSARDSGREGWYNEQFF	TGCAGTGCTAGAGATTCGGGCCGGGAGGGCTGGTACAATGAGCAGTTCTTC
TRBV6-2/TRBV6-3	.	TRBD1	TRBJ1-5	CASSYWGQGAVPNQPQHF	TGTGCCAGCAGTTACTGGGGACAGGGGGCAGTTCCGAATCAGCCCCAGCATTTT
TRBV24-1	.	TRBD1	TRBJ1-4	CAISDGQGLQEKLFF	TGTGCCATCAGTGATGGACAGGGGTTACAAGAAAAACTGTTTTTT
TRBV2	many	.	TRBJ2-7	CASSGRFTGHPIYEQYF	TGTGCCAGCAGTGGTCGTTTTACGGGACACCCGATCTACGAGCAGTACTTC
TRBV27	.	.	TRBJ1-5	CASSLGLENQPQHF	TGTGCCAGCAGTTTGGGACTTGAAAATCAGCCCCAGCATTTT
TRBV18	.	.	TRBJ2-1	CASSYDRNEQFF	TGTGCCAGCTCATACGACCGCAATGAGCAGTTCTTC
TRBV28	many	.	TRBJ2-7	CASSLDFAYEQYF	TGTGCCAGCAGTTTAGACTTTGCCTACGAGCAGTACTTC
TRBV5-1	.	TRBD2	TRBJ2-1	CASSRGLERNNEQFF	TGCGCCAGCAGCCGAGGACTAGAGCGTAACAATGAGCAGTTCTTC
TRBV2	many	TRBD1	TRBJ2-7	CASSPSGTGAYEQYF	TGTGCCAGCAGCCCCAGCGGGACAGGGGCCTACGAGCAGTACTTC
TRBV10-3	many	.	TRBJ2-7	CAISEWSLYEQYF	TGTGCCATCAGTGAGTGGAGCTTATACGAGCAGTACTTC
TRBV7-3	many	.	TRBJ2-1	CASSLTGRAEQFF	TGTGCCAGCAGCTTAACCGGGAGAGCTGAGCAGTTCTTC
TRBV6-2/TRBV6-3	.	.	TRBJ1-2	CASSRRGYGYTF	TGTGCCAGCAGCCGAAGGGGGTATGGCTACACCTTC
TRBV11-2	.	TRBD2	TRBJ2-3	CASSSGGTWGLAGEKYTQYF	TGTGCCAGCAGCTCGGGGGGCACTTGGGGACTAGCGGGAGAAAAATATACGCAGTATTTT
TRBV7-9	many	.	TRBJ2-5	CASSLFPTRETQYF	TGTGCCAGCAGCTTATTCCCCACTAGAGAGACCCAGTACTTC
TRBV2	many	.	TRBJ2-2	CASMGTENTGELFF	TGTGCCAGCATGGGGACGGAGAACACCGGGGAGCTGTTTTTT